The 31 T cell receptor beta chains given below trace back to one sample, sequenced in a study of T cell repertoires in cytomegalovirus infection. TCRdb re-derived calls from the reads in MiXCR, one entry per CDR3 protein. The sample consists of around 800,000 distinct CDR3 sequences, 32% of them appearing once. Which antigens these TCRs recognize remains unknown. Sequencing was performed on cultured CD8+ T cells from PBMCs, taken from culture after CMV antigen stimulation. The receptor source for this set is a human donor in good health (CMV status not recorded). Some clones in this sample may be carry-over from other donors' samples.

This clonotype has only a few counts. The CDR3 DNA reads TGTGCCAGCAGCTTATTCCTGGAGACCCAGTACTTC. This gives the protein CASSLFLETQYF. The V and J genes are TRBV7-8 and TRBJ2-5, with D unclear. The length of the CDR3 is 12 residues. Germline loops: CDR1 SGHVS, CDR2 FQNEAQ. The ends were cut back, 2 bases at V and 5 bases at J, with 6 bases in the middle. Filled out from reference TRBV7-8 and TRBJ2-5, the complete variable domain reads GAGVSQSPRYKVAKRGQDVALRCDPISGHVSLFWYQQALGQGPEFLTYFQNEAQLDKSGLPSDRFFAERPEGSVSTLKIQRTQQEDSAVYLCASSLFLETQYFGPGTRLLVL.

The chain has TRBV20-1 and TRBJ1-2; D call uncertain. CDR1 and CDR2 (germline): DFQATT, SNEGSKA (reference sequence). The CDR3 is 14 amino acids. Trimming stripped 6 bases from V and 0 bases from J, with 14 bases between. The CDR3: CSAPSGRPNYGYTF. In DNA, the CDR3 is TGCAGTGCACCGAGTGGGCGACCTAACTATGGCTACACCTTC.

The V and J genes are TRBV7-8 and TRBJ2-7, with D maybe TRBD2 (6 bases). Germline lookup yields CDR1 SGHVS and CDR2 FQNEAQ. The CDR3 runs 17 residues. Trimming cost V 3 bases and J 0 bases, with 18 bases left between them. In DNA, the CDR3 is TGTGCCAGCAGCTTCCCCGAGGAGGGTAGCGGCTCCTACGAGCAGTACTTC. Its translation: CASSFPEEGSGSYEQYF.

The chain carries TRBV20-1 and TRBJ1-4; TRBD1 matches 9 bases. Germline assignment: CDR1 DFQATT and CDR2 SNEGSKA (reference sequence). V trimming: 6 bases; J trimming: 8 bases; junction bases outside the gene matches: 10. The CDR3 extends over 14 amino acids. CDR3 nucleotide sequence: TGCAGTGCCCAAATGGGGGACAGGGAAGAAAAACTGTTTTTT. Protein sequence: CSAQMGDREEKLFF.

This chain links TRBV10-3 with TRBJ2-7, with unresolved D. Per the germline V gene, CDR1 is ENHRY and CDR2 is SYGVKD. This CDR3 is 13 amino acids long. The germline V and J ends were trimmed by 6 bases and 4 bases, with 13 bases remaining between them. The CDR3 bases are TGTGCCATCAGCGAGCAGGAGCTTTACGAGCAGTACGTC. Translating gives CAISEQELYEQYV.

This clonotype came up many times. The CDR3 loop reads CASSLVGSRATGELFF. For the CDR3, the DNA is TGTGCCAGCAGCTTGGTAGGGTCGCGAGCCACCGGGGAGCTGTTTTTT. This chain uses TRBV5-4 with TRBJ2-2, with no clear D. The CDR3 has 16 residues. The germline V and J ends were trimmed by 0 bases and 4 bases, with 13 bases remaining between them. CDR1 and CDR2 from the germline V gene are SGHNT and YYREEE (reference sequence).

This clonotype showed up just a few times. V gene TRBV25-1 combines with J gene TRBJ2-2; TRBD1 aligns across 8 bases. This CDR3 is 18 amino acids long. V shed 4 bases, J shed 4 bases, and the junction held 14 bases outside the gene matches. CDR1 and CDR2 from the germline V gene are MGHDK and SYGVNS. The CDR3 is CASSGLRTGKIGTGELFF. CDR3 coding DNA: TGTGCCAGCAGTGGCCTTCGGACAGGGAAGATAGGCACCGGGGAGCTGTTTTTT.

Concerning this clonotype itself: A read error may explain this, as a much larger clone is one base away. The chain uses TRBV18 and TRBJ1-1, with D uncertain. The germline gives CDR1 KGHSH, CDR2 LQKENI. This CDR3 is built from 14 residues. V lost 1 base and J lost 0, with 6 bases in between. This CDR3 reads CASSPQEMNTEAFF. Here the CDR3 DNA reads TGTGCCAGCTCACCACAGGAGATGAACACTGAAGCTTTCTTT.

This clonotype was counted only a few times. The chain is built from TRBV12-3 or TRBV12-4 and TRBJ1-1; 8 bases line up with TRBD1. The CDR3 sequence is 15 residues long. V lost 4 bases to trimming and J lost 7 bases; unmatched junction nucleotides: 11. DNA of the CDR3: TGTGCCAGCAGTTCACCGACAGGGGTGAATTTTGAAGCTTTCTTT. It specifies CASSSPTGVNFEAFF.

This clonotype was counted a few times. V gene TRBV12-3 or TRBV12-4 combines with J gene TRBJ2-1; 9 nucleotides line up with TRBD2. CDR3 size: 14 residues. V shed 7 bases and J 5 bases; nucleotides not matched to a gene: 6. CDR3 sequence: CASTLTSGDNEQFF. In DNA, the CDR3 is TGTGCCAGCACCCTGACTAGCGGCGACAATGAGCAGTTCTTC.

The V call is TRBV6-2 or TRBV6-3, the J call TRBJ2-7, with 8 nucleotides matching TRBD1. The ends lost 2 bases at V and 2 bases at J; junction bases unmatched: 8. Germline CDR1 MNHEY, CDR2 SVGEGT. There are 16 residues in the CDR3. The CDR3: CASSYPDRAGTYEQYF. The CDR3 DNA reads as TGTGCCAGCAGTTACCCGGACAGGGCAGGGACCTACGAGCAGTACTTC.

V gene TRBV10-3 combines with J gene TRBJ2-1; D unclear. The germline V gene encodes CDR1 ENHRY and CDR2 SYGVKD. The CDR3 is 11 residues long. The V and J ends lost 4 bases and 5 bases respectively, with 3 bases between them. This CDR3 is CAISGNNEQFF. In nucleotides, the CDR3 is TGTGCCATCAGTGGTAACAATGAGCAGTTCTTC.

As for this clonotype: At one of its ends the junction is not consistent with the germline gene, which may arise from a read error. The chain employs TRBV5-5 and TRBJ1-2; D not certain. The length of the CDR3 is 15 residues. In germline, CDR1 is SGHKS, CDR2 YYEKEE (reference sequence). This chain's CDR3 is CASSLFVFGNDGYTF. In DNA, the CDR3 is TGTGCCAGCAGCTTGTTCGTGTTCGGTAACGATGGCTACACCTTC.

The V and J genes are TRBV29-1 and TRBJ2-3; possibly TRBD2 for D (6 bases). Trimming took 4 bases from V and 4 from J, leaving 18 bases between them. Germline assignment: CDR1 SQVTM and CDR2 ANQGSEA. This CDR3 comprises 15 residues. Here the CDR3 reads CSVVKTGATPDTQYF. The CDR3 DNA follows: TGCAGCGTTGTAAAGACGGGAGCCACACCAGATACGCAGTATTTT.

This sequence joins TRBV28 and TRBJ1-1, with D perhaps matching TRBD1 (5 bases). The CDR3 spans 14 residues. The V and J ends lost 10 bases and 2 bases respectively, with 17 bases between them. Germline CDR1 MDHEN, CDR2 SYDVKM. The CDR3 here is CAIKLLRGNTEAFF. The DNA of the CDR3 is TGTGCCATCAAACTCCTAAGGGGAAACACTGAAGCTTTCTTT.

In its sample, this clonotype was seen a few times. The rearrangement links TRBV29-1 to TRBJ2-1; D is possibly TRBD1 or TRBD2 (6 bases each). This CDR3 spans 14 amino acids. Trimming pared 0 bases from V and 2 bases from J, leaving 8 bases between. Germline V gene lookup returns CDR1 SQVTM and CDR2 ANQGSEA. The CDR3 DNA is TGCAGCGTTGAAGATGGGGGGCCCTACAATGAGCAGTTCTTC. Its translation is CSVEDGGPYNEQFF.

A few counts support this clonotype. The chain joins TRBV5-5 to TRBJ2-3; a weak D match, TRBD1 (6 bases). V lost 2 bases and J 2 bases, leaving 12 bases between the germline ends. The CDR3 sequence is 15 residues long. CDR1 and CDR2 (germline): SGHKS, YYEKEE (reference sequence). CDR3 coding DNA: TGTGCCAGCAGCTTACGGCAGGGGCTCACAGATACGCAGTATTTT. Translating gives CASSLRQGLTDTQYF.

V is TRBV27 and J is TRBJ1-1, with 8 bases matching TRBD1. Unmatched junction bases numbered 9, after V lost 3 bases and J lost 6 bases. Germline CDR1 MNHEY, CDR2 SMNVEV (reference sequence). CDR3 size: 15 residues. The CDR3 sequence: CASSFKPQGAPEAFF. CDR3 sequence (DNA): TGTGCCAGCAGTTTTAAACCCCAGGGGGCCCCTGAAGCTTTCTTT.

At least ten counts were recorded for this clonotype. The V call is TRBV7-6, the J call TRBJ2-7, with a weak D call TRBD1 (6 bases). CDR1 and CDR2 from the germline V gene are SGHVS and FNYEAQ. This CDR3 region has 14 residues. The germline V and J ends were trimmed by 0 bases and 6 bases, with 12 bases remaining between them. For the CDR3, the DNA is TGTGCCAGCAGCTTAGCGGCGCAGGGGAGCGAGCAGTACTTC. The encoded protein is CASSLAAQGSEQYF.

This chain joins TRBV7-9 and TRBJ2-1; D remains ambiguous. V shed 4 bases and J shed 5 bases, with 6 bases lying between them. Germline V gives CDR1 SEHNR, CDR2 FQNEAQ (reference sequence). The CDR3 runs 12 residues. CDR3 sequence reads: CASSSRHNEQFF. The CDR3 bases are TGTGCCAGCAGCTCTCGCCACAATGAGCAGTTCTTC.

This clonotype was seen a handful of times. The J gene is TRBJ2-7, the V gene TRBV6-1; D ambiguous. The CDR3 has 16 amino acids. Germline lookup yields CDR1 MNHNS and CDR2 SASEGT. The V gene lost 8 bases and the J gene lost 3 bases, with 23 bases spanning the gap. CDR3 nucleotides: TGTGCCAGCGAGCCTACACATTGGACGGATGACTACGAGCAGTACTTC. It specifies CASEPTHWTDDYEQYF.

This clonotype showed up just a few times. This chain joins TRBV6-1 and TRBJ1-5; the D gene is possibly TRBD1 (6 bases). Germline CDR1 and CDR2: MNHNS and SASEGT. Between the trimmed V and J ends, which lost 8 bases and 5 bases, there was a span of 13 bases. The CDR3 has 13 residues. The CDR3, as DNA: TGTGCCAGCTGGGACTGGGGGCATCAGCCCCAGCATTTT. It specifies CASWDWGHQPQHF.

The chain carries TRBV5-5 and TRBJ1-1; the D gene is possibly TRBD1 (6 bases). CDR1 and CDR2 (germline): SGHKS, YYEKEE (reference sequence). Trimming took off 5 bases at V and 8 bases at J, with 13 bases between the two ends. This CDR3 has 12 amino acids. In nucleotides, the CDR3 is TGTGCCAGCAGTCGTACGCAGGGGGAAGCTTTCTTT. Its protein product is CASSRTQGEAFF.

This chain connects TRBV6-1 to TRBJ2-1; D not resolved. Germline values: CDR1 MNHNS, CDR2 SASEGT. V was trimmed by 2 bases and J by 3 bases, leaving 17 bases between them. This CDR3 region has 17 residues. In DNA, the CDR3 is TGTGCCAGCAGTGAAAGGGCGGTTGGGATCCTCTACAATGAGCAGTTCTTC. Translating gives CASSERAVGILYNEQFF.

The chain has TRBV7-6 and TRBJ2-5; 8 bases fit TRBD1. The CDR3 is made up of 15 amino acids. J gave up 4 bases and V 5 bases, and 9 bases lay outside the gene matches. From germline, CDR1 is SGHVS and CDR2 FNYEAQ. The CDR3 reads CASSPNRQGRETQYF. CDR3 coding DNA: TGTGCCAGCAGCCCAAATCGACAGGGGCGAGAGACCCAGTACTTC. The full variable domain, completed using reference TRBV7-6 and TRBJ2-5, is GAGVSQSPRYKVTKRGQDVALRCDPISGHVSLYWYRQALGQGPEFLTYFNYEAQQDKSGLPNDRFSAERPEGSISTLTIQRTEQRDSAMYRCASSPNRQGRETQYFGPGTRLLVL.

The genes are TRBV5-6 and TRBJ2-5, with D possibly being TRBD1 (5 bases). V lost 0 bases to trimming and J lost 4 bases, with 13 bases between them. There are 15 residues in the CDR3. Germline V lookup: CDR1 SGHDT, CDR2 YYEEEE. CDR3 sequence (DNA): TGTGCCAGCAGCTTGGGCAGGGATAGGCGAGAGACCCAGTACTTC. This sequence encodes CASSLGRDRRETQYF.

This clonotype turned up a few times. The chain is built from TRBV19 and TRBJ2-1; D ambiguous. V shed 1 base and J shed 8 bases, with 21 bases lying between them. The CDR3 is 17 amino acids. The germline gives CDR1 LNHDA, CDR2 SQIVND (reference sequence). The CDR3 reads CASSIVLDHVLLYEQFF. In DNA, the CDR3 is TGTGCCAGTAGTATAGTCCTGGACCACGTTCTTCTGTATGAGCAGTTCTTC.

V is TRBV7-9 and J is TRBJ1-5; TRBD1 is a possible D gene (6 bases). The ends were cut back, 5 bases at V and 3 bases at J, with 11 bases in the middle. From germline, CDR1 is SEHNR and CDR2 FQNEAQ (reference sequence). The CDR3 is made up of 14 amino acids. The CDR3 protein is CASSPDSLNQPQHF. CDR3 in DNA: TGTGCCAGCAGCCCGGACAGCCTCAATCAGCCCCAGCATTTT.

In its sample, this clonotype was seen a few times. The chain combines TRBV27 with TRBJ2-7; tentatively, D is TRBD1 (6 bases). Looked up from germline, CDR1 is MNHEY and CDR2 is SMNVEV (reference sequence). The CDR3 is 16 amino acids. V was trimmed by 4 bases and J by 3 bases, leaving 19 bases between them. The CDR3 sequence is CASSSLQGLKGYEQYV. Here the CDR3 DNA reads TGTGCCAGCAGTTCCTTACAGGGCCTGAAAGGCTACGAGCAGTACGTC.

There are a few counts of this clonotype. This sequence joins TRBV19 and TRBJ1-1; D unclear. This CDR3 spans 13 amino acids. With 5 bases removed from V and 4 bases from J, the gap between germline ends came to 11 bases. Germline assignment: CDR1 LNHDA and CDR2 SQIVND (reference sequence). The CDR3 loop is CASSWPGFTEAFF. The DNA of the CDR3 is TGTGCCAGTAGTTGGCCGGGGTTCACTGAAGCTTTCTTT.

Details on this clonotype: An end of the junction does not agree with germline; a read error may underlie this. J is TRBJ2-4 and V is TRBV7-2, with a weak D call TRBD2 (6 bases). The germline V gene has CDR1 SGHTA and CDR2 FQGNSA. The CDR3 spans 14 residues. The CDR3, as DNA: TGTGTCAGCAGCTTAGCGGCCCTGGTGGACATTCAGTACTTC. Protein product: CVSSLAALVDIQYF.